What follows is one T cell receptor beta chain and its context. This sample was included in a study of blood T cell repertoires in COVID-19. Profiling relied on immunoSEQ multiplex PCR, and the TCRdb table lists in-frame clones only, not all of them. The sample consists of 140,000 or so clones, around 83% of them appearing once. Trimming took 6 bases from V and 3 from J; bases not matched to a gene: 4. Germline CDR1 reads SNHLY; CDR2 reads FYNNEI. The CDR3 runs 13 residues. Material for sequencing was peripheral blood. This chain uses TRBV2 with TRBJ1-2; 7 bases map to TRBD1. The sequence was obtained from a woman of 80 years or more with acute or convalescent COVID-19. CDR3 coding DNA: TGTGCCAGCAGCCCCGACAGGGACTATGGCTACACCTTC. It yields the protein CASSPDRDYGYTF.